The T cell receptor beta chain described here comes from a study of cytomegalovirus exposure and HLA in healthy donors. Across the study: About four fifths of 398 genotyped donors fell in the Caucasian-associated ancestry cluster.

PCR used 60 Vbeta primers and 13 Jbeta primers. Only in-frame clones appear in the TCRdb table, and some are missing; sequencing was by immunoSEQ multiplex PCR. The sample shows about 240,000 clones, 70% to 90% of them seen only once. V gave up 2 bases and J gave up 7 bases, with 11 bases separating them. The CDR3 is 14 residues long. Looked up from germline, CDR1 is MNHEY and CDR2 is SVGAGI. At sampling all donors were nominally healthy, likely with unrecorded immune exposures. The gene calls are TRBV6-5 and TRBJ1-4; D is uncertain. The source material was PBMCs. This TCR came from a woman aged 60-75 years in good health and CMV-seropositive. This chain's CDR3 is CASSYNNRGEKLFF. In DNA form, the CDR3 reads TGTGCCAGCAGTTACAATAACCGGGGTGAAAAACTGTTTTTT.